The entry below gives a single TCR beta chain sequence along with its context. The antigen remains undetermined. Measured with immunoSEQ multiplex PCR; TCRdb has only the in-frame clones, and not every one. The sample has tens of thousands of clones, roughly 92% seen once. The donors were part of the validation cohort of roughly 110 subjects. That cohort was separate from the first cohort, which comprised some 670 subjects. The data were taken from a study of cytomegalovirus exposure and HLA in healthy donors. Study-level information: The use of the same platform for the 120 validation repertoires and the roughly 680 first-cohort repertoires was reported by a later analysis.

Study results and limitations: The tendency of first-cohort TCR clusters to co-occur in the 100 to 150 validation repertoires was identified by a subsequent analysis. Reportedly, cytomegalovirus status was diagnosed with high sensitivity and specificity.

This CDR3 region has 17 residues. Germline lookup yields CDR1 SGHTA and CDR2 FQGNSA. Trimming removed 4 bases at V and 3 bases at J, with 18 bases between. The sequence was collected from a woman aged 18-30 years in good health and CMV-seronegative. The gene calls are TRBV7-2 and TRBJ2-2, with D perhaps matching TRBD1 (6 bases). Sequencing was performed on PBMCs. The DNA for the CDR3 is TGTGCCAGCAGCTCACCATCCGGGACACCGTACACCGGGGAGCTGTTTTTT. This codes for CASSSPSGTPYTGELFF. Drawing the rest from reference TRBV7-2 and TRBJ2-2, the complete variable domain is GAGVSQSPSNKVTEKGKDVELRCDPISGHTALYWYRQSLGQGLEFLIYFQGNSAPDKSGLPSDRFSAERTGGSVSTLTIQRTQQEDSAVYLCASSSPSGTPYTGELFFGEGSRLTVL.